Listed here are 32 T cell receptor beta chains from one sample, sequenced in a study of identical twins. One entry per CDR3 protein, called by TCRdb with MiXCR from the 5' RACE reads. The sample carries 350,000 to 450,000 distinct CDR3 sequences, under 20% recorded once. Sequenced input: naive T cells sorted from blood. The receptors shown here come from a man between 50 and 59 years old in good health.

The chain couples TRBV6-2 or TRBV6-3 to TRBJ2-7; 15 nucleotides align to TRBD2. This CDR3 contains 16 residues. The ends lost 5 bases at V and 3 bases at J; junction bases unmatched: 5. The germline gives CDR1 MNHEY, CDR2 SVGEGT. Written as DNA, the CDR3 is TGTGCCAGCAGTGAGGGACTAGCGGGAGGTAACTACGAGCAGTACTTC. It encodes CASSEGLAGGNYEQYF.

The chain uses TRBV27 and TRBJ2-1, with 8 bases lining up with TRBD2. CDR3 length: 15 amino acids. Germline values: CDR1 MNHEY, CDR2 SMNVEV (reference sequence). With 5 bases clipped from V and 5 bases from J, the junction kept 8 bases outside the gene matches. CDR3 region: CASSPRLARHNEQFF. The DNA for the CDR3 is TGTGCCAGCAGTCCCCGACTAGCGCGACACAATGAGCAGTTCTTC.

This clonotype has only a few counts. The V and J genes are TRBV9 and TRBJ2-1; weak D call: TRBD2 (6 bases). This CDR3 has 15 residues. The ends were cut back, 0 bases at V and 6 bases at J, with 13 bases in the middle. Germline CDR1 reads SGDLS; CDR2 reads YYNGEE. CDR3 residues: CASSVEWSSGNEQFF. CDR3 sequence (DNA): TGTGCCAGCAGCGTAGAGTGGAGTAGCGGCAATGAGCAGTTCTTC.

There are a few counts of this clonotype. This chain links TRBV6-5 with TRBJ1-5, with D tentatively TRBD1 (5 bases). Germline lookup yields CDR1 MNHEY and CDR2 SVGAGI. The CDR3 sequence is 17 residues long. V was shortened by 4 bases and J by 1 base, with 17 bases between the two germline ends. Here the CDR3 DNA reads TGTGCCAGCAGTTCCTTTGGGGGGGGACGGAGCAATCAGCCCCAGCATTTT. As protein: CASSSFGGGRSNQPQHF.

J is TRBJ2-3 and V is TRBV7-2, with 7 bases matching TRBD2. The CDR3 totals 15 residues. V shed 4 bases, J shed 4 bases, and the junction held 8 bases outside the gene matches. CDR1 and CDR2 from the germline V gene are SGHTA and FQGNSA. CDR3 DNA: TGTGCCAGCAGCTCCAGTAGCGGGTTTGCAGATACGCAGTATTTT. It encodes CASSSSSGFADTQYF.

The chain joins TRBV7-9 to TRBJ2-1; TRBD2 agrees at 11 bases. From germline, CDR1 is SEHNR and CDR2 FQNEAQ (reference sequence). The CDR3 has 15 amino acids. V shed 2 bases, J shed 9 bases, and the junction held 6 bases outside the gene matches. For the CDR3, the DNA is TGTGCCAGCAGCTTAATAGCGGGAGGGGACACTGAGCAGTTCTTC. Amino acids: CASSLIAGGDTEQFF.

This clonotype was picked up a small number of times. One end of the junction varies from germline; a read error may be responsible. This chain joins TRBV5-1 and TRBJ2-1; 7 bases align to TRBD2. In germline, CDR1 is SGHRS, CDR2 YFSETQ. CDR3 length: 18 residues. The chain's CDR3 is CASRFPRGRESGGNEQFF. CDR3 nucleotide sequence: TGCGCCAGCCGCTTCCCCCGTGGGCGGGAGTCAGGTGGCAATGAGCAGTTCTTC.

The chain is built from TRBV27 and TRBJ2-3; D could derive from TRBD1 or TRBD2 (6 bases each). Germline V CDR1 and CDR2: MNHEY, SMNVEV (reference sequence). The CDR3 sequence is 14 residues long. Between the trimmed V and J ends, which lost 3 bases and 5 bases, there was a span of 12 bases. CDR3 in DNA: TGTGCCAGCAGTTTTGGAGGAGGGGGAGATACGCAGTATTTT. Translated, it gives CASSFGGGGDTQYF.

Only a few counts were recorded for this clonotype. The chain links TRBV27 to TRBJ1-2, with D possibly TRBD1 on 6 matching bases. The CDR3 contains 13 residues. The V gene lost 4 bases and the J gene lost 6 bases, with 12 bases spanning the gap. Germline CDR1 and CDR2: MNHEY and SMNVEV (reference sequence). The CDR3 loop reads CASSSDRWHGYTF. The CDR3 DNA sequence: TGTGCCAGCAGTTCTGACAGGTGGCATGGCTACACCTTC.

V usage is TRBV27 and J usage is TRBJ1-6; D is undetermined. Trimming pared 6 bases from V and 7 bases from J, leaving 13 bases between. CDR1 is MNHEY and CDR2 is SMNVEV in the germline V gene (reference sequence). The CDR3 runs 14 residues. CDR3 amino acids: CASSKSLANSPLHF. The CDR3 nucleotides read TGTGCCAGCAGCAAGAGTCTCGCGAATTCACCCCTCCACTTT.

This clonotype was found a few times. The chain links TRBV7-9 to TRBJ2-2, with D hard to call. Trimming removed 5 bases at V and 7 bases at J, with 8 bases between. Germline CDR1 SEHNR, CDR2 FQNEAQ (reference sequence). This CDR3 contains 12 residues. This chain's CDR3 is CASSPIDGELFF. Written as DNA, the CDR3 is TGTGCCAGCAGCCCAATTGACGGGGAGCTGTTTTTT.

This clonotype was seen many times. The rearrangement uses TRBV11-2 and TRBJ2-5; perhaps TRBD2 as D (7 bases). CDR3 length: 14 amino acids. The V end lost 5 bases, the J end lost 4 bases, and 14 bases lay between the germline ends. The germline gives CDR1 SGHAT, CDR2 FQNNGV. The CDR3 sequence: CASSLGGGGETQYF. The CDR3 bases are TGTGCCAGCAGCCTAGGGGGAGGGGGAGAGACCCAGTACTTC.

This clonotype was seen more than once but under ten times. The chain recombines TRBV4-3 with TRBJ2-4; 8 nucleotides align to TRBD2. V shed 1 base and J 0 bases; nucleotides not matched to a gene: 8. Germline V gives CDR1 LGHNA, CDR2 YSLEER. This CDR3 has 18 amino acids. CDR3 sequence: CASSQVVAGLVAKNIQYF. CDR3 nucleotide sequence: TGCGCCAGCAGCCAAGTCGTAGCGGGACTGGTAGCCAAAAACATTCAGTACTTC.

Here the CDR3 DNA reads TGTGCCAGCAGTTCCGACTCGCGGGGGTACCCTTTAGGGGAGCAGTTCTTC. Its translation is CASSSDSRGYPLGEQFF. The genes are TRBV6-2 or TRBV6-3 and TRBJ2-1; the match to TRBD2 covers 7 bases. CDR3 length: 17 amino acids. The V gene's germline CDR1 is MNHEY and CDR2 SVGEGT. With V trimmed by 4 bases and J by 10 bases, 19 bases remained unmatched.

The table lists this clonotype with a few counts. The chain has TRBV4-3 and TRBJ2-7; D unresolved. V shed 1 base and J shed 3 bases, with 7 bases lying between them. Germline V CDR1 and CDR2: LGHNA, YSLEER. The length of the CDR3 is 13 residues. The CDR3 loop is CASSQGPYYEQYF. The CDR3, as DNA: TGCGCCAGCAGCCAAGGCCCCTACTACGAGCAGTACTTC.

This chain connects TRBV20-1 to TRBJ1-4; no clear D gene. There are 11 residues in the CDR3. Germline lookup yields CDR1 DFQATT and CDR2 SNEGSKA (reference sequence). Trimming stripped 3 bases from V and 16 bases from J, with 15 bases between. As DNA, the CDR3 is TGCAGTGCTAGTGGGCCCCTCCATCAGTTTTTT. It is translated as CSASGPLHQFF.

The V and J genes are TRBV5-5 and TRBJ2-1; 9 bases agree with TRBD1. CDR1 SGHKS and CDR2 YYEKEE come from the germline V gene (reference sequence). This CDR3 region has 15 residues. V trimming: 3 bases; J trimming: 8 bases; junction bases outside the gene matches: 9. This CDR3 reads CASSYPGTGYHEQFF. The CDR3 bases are TGTGCCAGCAGCTACCCCGGGACAGGGTATCATGAGCAGTTCTTC.

For the CDR3, the DNA is TGCGCCAGCAGCGCGGGGGGGTCCCTCCACGAGCAGTACTTC. This sequence encodes CASSAGGSLHEQYF. The V call is TRBV10-1, the J call TRBJ2-7; 9 bases map to TRBD2. V was pared by 6 bases and J by 5 bases, with 8 bases of the junction left unmatched. Germline CDR1 and CDR2: WNHNN and SYGVQD (reference sequence). The CDR3 loop spans 14 amino acids.

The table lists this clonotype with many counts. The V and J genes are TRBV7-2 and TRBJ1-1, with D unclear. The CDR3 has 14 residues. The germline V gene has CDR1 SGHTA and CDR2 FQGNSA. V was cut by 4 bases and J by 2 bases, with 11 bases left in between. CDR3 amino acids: CASSSQASNTEAFF. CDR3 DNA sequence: TGTGCCAGCAGCTCCCAGGCCTCAAACACTGAAGCTTTCTTT.

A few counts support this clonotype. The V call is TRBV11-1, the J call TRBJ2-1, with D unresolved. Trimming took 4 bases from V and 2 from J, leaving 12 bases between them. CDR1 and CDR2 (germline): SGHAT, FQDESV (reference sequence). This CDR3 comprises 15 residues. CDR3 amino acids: CASSSPWGTYNEQFF. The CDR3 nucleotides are TGTGCCAGCAGCTCGCCATGGGGAACCTACAATGAGCAGTTCTTC.

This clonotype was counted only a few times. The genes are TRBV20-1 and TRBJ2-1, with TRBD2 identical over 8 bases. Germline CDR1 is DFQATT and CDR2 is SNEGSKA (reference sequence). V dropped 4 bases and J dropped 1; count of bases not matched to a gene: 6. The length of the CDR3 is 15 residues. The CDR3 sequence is CSAKEASGSYNEQFF. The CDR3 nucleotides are TGCAGTGCTAAGGAGGCTAGCGGGTCCTACAATGAGCAGTTCTTC.

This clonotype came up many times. The CDR3 DNA reads as TGTGCCAGCAGCCGCCCGCGGGGGGCGAACACCGGGGAGCTGTTTTTT. As protein: CASSRPRGANTGELFF. This chain links TRBV28 with TRBJ2-2; 8 nucleotides align to TRBD2. The CDR3 runs 16 residues. The V gene's germline CDR1 is MDHEN and CDR2 SYDVKM. Trimming cost V 6 bases and J 0 bases; bases outside gene matches: 6.

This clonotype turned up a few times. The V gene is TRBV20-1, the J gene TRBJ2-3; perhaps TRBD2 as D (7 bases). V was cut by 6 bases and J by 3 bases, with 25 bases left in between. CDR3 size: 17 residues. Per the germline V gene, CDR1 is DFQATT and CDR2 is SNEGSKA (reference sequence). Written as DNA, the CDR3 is TGCAGTGCCCCTGTGTGGGGGGGCTTTCCGGCTACAGATACGCAGTATTTT. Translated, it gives CSAPVWGGFPATDTQYF.

In nucleotides, the CDR3 is TGTGCCAGCAGCTTGACAGTCTACAATGAGCAGTTCTTC. Protein sequence: CASSLTVYNEQFF. The chain combines TRBV7-3 with TRBJ2-1, with a possible D match to TRBD1 (5 bases). V lost 3 bases, J lost 3 bases, and 6 bases lay in between. The CDR3 totals 13 residues. Looked up from germline, CDR1 is SGHTA and CDR2 is FQGTGA.

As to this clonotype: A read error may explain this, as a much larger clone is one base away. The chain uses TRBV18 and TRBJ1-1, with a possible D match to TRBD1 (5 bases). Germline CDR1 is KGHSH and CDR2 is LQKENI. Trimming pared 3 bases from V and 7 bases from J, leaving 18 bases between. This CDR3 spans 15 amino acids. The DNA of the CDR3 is TGTGCCAGCTCACCCCTTGGACACCACTCAGGTGAAGCTTTCTTT. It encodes CASSPLGHHSGEAFF.

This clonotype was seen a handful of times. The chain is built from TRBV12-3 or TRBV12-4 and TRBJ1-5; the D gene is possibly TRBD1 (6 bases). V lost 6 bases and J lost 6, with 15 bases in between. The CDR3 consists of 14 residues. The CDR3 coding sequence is TGTGCCAGCAGCCAACAGTTAGGGGGTCAGCCCCAGCATTTT. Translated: CASSQQLGGQPQHF.

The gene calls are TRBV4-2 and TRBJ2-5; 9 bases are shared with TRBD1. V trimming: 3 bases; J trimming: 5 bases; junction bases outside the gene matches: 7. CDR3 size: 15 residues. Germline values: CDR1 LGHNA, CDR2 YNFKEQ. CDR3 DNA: TGTGCCAGCAGCCACGAGGACAGGGGCCGGGAGACCCAGTACTTC. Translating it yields CASSHEDRGRETQYF.

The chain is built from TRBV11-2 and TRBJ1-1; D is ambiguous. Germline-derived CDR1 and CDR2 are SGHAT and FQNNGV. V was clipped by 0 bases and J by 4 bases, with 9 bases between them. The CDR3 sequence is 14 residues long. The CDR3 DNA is TGTGCCAGCAGCTTAGAATATGTAAGCACTGAAGCTTTCTTT. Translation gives CASSLEYVSTEAFF.

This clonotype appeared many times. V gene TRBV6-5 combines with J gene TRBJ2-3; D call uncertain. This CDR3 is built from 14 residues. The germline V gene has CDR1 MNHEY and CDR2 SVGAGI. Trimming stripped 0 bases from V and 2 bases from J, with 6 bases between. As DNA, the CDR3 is TGTGCCAGCAGTTACTCTAGGACCACAGATACGCAGTATTTT. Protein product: CASSYSRTTDTQYF.

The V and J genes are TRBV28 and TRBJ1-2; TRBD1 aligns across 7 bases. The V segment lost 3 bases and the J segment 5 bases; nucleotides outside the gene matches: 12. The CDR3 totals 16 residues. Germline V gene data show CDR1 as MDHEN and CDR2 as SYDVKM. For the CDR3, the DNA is TGTGCCAGCAGTTTTTCCCACCTCGGGACAGAGTATGGCTACACCTTC. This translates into CASSFSHLGTEYGYTF.

The CDR3 DNA is TGTGCCAGCAGCCCTCTCGGGGTAGCGGGATCGGGCTACAATGAGCAGTTCTTC. This encodes CASSPLGVAGSGYNEQFF. The chain joins TRBV28 to TRBJ2-1; 8 positions agree with TRBD2. Germline trimming cut 6 bases from V and 3 bases from J; bases unmatched to any gene: 16. CDR3 length: 18 residues. Per the germline V gene, CDR1 is MDHEN and CDR2 is SYDVKM. The full variable domain, with the rest looked up from reference TRBV28 and TRBJ2-1, is DVKVTQSSRYLVKRTGEKVFLECVQDMDHENMFWYRQDPGLGLRLIYFSYDVKMKEKGDIPEGYSVSREKKERFSLILESASTNQTSMYLCASSPLGVAGSGYNEQFFGPGTRLTVL.

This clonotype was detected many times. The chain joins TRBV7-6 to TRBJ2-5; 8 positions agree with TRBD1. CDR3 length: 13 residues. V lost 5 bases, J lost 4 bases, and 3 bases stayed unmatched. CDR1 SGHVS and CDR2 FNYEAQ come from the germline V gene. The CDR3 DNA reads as TGTGCCAGCAGCCGAGGGACAGGAGAGACCCAGTACTTC. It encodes CASSRGTGETQYF.